The sequence of this T cell receptor beta chain was determined in a study of blood T cell repertoires in COVID-19 (TCRdb year 2020). About the investigation overall: Samples from collaborators originated in the United States, Italy and Spain and spanned both the acute and convalescent phases of COVID-19. The prospective study material was composed of cDNA or gDNA derived from T cells, B-cell-depleted T cells, or PBMCs. Deeply sampled blood TCRbeta repertoires from subjects exposed to, actively infected with, or recovered from COVID-19 were included in the dataset. The repertoires were released in a freely available public database intended as a resource for research on the immune response to SARS-CoV-2. The samples were drawn from two sources: the first 160 participants of the ongoing ImmuneRACE study, and fewer than 1,500 subjects contributed by 6 global collaborators. Sample metadata almost always included a de-identified subject ID, COVID-19 status, age in years and sex. Where available, HLA class I and class II types were obtained from metadata supplied by the sample provider rather than from assay-based typing. What the study reported, not specific to this receptor: Clinical and demographic metadata were provided uncurated, with the amount varying by source and participant.

CDR1 and CDR2 were assigned from the germline V gene as SQVTM and ANQGSEA. Reading from cysteine to phenylalanine, the CDR3 counts 13 amino acids. Kept here is only the CDR3 DNA, which spans 39 bases and is read in frame from base 1. V sheds 7 bases and J sheds 3 bases, leaving 15 bases between their ends. TCRbeta CDR3 regions were amplified from genomic DNA using the immunoSEQ Assay, a bias-controlled multiplex PCR. The study's processing was this. Nucleated cell counts per sample were estimated from amplification of reference gene primers within the assay. Sequence reads were collapsed and filtered to measure the absolute abundance of every unique TCRbeta CDR3 rearrangement. For each sample, productive Simpson clonality was calculated as the square root of Simpson's diversity index across productive rearrangements. TCRdb re-hosts the immuneACCESS table, in-frame sequences only. Its copies lack some clones; in the studies checked, an unresolved V gene accounts for under half of them, and the cause for the rest is not known. That table is the source of V, J and clone size, and D and trimming were worked out from the DNA. This sample is represented by roughly 500,000 clones; approximately 87% of them were singletons. Of the sample, approximately 2% is held by the ten largest clones.

In the prospective study, participants were about 18 to 95 years old, resided in approximately 22 geographic areas of the United States, and were enrolled through a virtual design. In the prospective study, cohorts were assigned on the basis of participant-reported clinical history obtained from a screening survey and a study questionnaire. Recovered participants in ImmuneRACE Cohort 3 were defined as having two consecutive negative NP/OP PCR tests, clearance from a healthcare professional, or resolution of symptoms. In the prospective study, whole blood, serum and a nasopharyngeal or oropharyngeal swab were collected from each participant by mobile phlebotomists. Additional blood draws and questionnaires over an approximately 2-month period could optionally be provided by prospective study participants. Blood samples from the prospective study were shipped frozen or at room temperature prior to DNA extraction.

As to this clone: Its antigen is unknown. One base away there is no much larger clone; base qualities are not given.

Specimen: PBMCs or T cells enriched from blood (not recorded which). The sequence was collected from a woman between 40 and 50 years old who had recovered from COVID-19. Recombination joined TRBV29-1 with TRBJ1-1; the D gene is perhaps TRBD1, on 5 matching bases. The CDR3 reads CSAWQGSDTEAFF. The DNA is TGCAGCGCTTGGCAGGGATCGGACACTGAAGCTTTCTTT.